The 6 T cell receptor beta chains given below trace back to one sample, sequenced in a study of control samples from healthy donors and cancer patients. Generated by immunoSEQ multiplex PCR, the TCRdb table keeps only in-frame clones and is missing some. The repertoire holds approximately 60,000 clones, with 85% as singletons. The specimen was blood. Receptors were obtained from a man aged 35 to 55 in good health.

This clone was observed once. The CDR3 protein is CSVEDWDPSGQYF. CDR3 DNA sequence: TGCAGCGTTGAGGACTGGGACCCCTCAGGGCAGTACTTC. This chain connects TRBV29-1 to TRBJ2-7; tentatively, D is TRBD1 or TRBD2 (5 bases each). This CDR3 region has 13 residues. Trimming took off 3 bases at V and 9 bases at J, with 18 bases between the two ends. CDR1 is SQVTM, CDR2 ANQGSEA, per germline.

The V call is TRBV18, the J call TRBJ2-1; D is uncertain. This CDR3 has 14 amino acids. V was pared by 0 bases and J by 1 base, with 4 bases between. CDR1 and CDR2 (germline): KGHSH, LQKENI. CDR3 DNA: TGTGCCAGCTCACCACCTGAATCCTACAATGAGCAGTTCTTC. As protein: CASSPPESYNEQFF.

This chain connects TRBV15 to TRBJ1-4; D unresolved. The germline V and J ends were trimmed by 1 base and 4 bases, with 10 bases remaining between them. The CDR3 runs 15 residues. Looked up from germline, CDR1 is LNHNV and CDR2 is YYDKDF (reference sequence). The CDR3 region is CATSRVGVLNEKLFF. The CDR3, as DNA: TGTGCCACCAGCAGAGTCGGGGTCCTTAATGAAAAACTGTTTTTT.

The chain couples TRBV11-2 to TRBJ2-3; a weak D match, TRBD1 (6 bases). Germline V gene sequence: CDR1 SGHAT, CDR2 FQNNGV. The V end was cut by 5 bases, the J end by 1 base, with 16 bases between. The CDR3 totals 16 residues. CDR3 region: CASSPLTGGRTDTQYF. The CDR3 DNA reads as TGTGCCAGCAGCCCCTTGACAGGTGGTCGCACAGATACGCAGTATTTT.

The CDR3 region is CASADGGEGWETQYF. The CDR3 DNA is TGCGCCAGCGCAGATGGGGGGGAGGGCTGGGAGACCCAGTACTTC. The chain combines TRBV4-1 with TRBJ2-5; TRBD2 agrees at 7 bases. Germline CDR1 reads MGHRA; CDR2 reads YSYEKL. Losses at the gene ends were 8 bases for V and 5 bases for J; bases not matched to a gene: 14. This CDR3 is built from 15 residues.

The chain joins TRBV14 to TRBJ1-2; possible D gene TRBD1, 5 bases. The length of the CDR3 is 13 residues. Germline CDR1 and CDR2: SGHDN and FVKESK. V lost 0 bases, J lost 4 bases, and 6 bases lay in between. CDR3 DNA sequence: TGTGCCAGCAGCCAAGACGGGACCTATGGCTACACCTTC. Residues: CASSQDGTYGYTF.